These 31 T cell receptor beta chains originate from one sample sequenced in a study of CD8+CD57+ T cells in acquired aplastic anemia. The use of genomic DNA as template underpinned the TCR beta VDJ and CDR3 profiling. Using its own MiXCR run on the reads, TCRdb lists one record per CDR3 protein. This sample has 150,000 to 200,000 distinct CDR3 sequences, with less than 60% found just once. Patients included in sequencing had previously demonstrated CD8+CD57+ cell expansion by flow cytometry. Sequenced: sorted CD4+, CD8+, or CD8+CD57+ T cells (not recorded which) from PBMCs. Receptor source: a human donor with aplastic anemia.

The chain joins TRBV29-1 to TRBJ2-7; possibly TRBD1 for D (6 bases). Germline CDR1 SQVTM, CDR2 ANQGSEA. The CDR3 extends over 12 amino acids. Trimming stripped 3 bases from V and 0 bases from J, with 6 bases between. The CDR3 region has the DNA TGCAGCGTTGAGGACAGCTCCTACGAGCAGTACTTC. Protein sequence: CSVEDSSYEQYF.

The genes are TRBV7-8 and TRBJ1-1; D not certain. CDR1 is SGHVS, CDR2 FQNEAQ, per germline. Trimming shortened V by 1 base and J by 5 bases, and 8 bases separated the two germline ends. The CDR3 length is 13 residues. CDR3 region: CASSLVRTTEAFF. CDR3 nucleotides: TGTGCCAGCAGCTTAGTGCGTACGACTGAAGCTTTCTTT. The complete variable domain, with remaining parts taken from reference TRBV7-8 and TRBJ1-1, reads GAGVSQSPRYKVAKRGQDVALRCDPISGHVSLFWYQQALGQGPEFLTYFQNEAQLDKSGLPSDRFFAERPEGSVSTLKIQRTQQEDSAVYLCASSLVRTTEAFFGQGTRLTVV.

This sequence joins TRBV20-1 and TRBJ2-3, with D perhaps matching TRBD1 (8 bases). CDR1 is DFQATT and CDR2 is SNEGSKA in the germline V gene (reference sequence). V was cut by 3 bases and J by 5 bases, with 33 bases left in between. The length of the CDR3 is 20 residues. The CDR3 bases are TGCAGTGCTAGCGGGGGACAGGACAGCCCTCAGGGGGGGCCGGGAGATACGCAGTATTTT. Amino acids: CSASGGQDSPQGGPGDTQYF.

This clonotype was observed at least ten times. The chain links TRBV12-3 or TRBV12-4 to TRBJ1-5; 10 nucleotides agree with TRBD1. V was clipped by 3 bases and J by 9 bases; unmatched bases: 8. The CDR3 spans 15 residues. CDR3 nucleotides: TGTGCCAGCAGTTTGGGGACAGGGGCCCCACGGCCCCAGCATTTT. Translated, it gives CASSLGTGAPRPQHF.

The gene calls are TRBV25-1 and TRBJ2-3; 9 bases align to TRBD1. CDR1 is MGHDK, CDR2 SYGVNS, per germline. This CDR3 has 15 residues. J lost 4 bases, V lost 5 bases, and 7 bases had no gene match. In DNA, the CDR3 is TGTGCCAGCAGTTCTCCGGGACAGGGTCCAGATACGCAGTATTTT. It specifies CASSSPGQGPDTQYF. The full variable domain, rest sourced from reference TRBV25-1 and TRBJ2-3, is EADIYQTPRYLVIGTGKKITLECSQTMGHDKMYWYQQDPGMELHLIHYSYGVNSTEKGDLSSESTVSRIRTEHFPLTLESARPSHTSQYLCASSSPGQGPDTQYFGPGTRLTVL.

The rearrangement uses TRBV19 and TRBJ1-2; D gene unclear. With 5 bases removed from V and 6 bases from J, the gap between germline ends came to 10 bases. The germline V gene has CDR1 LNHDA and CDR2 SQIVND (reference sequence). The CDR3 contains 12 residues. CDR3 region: CASSSRGDGYTF. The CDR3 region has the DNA TGTGCCAGTAGTTCCCGAGGCGATGGCTACACCTTC.

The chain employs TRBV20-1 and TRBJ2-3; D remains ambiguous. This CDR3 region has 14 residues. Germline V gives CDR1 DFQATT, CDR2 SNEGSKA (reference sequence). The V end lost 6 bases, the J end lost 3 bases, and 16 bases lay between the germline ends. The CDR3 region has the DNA TGCAGTGCCAACAAGGAGTTTTGGACAGATACGCAGTATTTT. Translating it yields CSANKEFWTDTQYF.

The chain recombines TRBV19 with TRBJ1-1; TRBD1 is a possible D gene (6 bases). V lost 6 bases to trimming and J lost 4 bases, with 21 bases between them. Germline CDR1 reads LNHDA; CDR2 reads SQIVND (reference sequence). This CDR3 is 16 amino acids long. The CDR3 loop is CASSAERGNSGTEAFF. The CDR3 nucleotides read TGTGCCAGTAGCGCGGAGAGGGGGAATTCGGGCACTGAAGCTTTCTTT.

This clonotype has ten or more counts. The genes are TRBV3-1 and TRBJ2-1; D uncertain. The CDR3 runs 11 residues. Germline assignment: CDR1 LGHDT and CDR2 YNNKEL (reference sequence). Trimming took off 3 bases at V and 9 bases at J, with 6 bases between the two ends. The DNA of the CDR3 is TGTGCCAGCAGCCAGCCCCCTGAGCAGTTCTTC. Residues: CASSQPPEQFF.

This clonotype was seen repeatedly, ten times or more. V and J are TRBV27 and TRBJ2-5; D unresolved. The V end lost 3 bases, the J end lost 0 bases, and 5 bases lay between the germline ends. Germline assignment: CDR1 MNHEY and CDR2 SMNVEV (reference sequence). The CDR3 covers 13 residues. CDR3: CASSFLYQETQYF. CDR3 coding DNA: TGTGCCAGCAGTTTCCTGTACCAAGAGACCCAGTACTTC.

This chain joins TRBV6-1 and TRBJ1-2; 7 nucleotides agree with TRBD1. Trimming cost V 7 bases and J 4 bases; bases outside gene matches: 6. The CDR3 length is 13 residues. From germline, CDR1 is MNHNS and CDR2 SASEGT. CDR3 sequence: CASMTGPGYGYTF. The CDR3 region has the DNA TGTGCCAGCATGACAGGGCCTGGCTATGGCTACACCTTC.

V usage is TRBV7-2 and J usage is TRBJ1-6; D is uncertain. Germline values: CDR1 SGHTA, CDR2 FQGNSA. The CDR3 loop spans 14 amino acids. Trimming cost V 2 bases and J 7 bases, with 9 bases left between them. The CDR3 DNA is TGTGCCAGCAGCTTATGGGATACCAATTCACCCCTCCACTTT. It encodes CASSLWDTNSPLHF. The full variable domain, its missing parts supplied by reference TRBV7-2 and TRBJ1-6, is GAGVSQSPSNKVTEKGKDVELRCDPISGHTALYWYRQSLGQGLEFLIYFQGNSAPDKSGLPSDRFSAERTGGSVSTLTIQRTQQEDSAVYLCASSLWDTNSPLHFGNGTRLTVT.

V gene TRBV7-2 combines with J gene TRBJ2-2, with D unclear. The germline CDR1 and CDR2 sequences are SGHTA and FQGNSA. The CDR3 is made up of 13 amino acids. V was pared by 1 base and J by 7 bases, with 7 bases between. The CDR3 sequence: CASSLGFNGELFF. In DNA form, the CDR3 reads TGTGCCAGCAGCTTAGGTTTTAACGGGGAGCTGTTTTTT.

CDR3 in DNA: TGTGCCAATCGACACCTCGGGACGACGGGCGATGAGCAGTTCTTC. Translating gives CANRHLGTTGDEQFF. This sequence joins TRBV2 and TRBJ2-1, with D perhaps TRBD1 or TRBD2 (5 bases each). V lost 10 bases, J lost 8 bases, and 24 bases lay in between. Germline V gives CDR1 SNHLY, CDR2 FYNNEI. CDR3 length: 15 residues. The full variable domain, rest sourced from reference TRBV2 and TRBJ2-1, is EPEVTQTPSHQVTQMGQEVILRCVPISNHLYFYWYRQILGQKVEFLVSFYNNEISEKSEIFDDQFSVERPDGSNFTLKIRSTKLEDSAMYFCANRHLGTTGDEQFFGPGTRLTVL.

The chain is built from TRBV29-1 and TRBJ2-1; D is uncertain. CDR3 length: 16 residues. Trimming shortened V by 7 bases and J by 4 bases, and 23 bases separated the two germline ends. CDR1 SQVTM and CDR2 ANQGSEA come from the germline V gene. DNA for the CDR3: TGCAGCGCCGCACCCCCCGGGCAACGATCTTACAATGAGCAGTTCTTC. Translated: CSAAPPGQRSYNEQFF.

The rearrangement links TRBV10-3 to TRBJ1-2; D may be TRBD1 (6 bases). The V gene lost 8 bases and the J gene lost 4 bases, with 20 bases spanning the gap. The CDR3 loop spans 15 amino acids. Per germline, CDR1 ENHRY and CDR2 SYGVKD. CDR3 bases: TGTGCCATCCTCGAGGGGGTGACAGGTACCTATGGCTACACCTTC. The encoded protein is CAILEGVTGTYGYTF.

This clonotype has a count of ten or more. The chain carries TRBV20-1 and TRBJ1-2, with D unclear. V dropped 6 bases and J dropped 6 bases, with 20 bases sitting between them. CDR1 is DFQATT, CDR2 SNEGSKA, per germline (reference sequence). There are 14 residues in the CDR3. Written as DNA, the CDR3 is TGCAGTGCCGCGGGAACGGATCGGCGGGATGGCTACACCTTC. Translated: CSAAGTDRRDGYTF.

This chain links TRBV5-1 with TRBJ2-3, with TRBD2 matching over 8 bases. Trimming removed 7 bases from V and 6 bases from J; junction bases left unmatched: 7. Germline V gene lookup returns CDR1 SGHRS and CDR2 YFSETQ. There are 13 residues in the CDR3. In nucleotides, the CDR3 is TGCGCCAGCGGAGGGACTAGTATCGATACGCAGTATTTT. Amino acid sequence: CASGGTSIDTQYF.

The CDR3 DNA is TGTGCCAGCAGCCCAAGGGCCGGGGGGCAGACCTACGAGCAGTACTTC. This translates into CASSPRAGGQTYEQYF. The chain recombines TRBV11-1 with TRBJ2-7; maybe TRBD2 (7 bases). CDR3 length: 16 amino acids. Per the germline V gene, CDR1 is SGHAT and CDR2 is FQDESV (reference sequence). The germline V and J ends were trimmed by 5 bases and 2 bases, with 19 bases remaining between them.

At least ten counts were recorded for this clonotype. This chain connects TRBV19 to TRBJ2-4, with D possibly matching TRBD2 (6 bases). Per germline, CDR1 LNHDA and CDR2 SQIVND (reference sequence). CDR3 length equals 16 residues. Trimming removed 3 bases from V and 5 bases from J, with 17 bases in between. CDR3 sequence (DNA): TGTGCCAGTAGTATCTTTGGGGGGAAGGTACAAAACATTCAGTACTTC. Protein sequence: CASSIFGGKVQNIQYF.

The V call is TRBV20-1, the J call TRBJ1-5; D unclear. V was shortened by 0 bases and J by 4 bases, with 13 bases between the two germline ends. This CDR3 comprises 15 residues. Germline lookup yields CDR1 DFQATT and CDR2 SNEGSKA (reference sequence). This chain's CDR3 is CSAREIGWGNQPQHF. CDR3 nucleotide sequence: TGCAGTGCTAGAGAGATCGGGTGGGGAAATCAGCCCCAGCATTTT.

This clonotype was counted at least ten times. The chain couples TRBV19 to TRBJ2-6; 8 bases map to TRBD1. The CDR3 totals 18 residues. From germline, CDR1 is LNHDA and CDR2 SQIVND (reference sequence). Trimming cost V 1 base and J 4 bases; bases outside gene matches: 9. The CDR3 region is CASSIGRRQGTGANVLTF. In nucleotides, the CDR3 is TGTGCCAGTAGTATAGGGAGGAGACAGGGGACAGGGGCCAACGTCCTGACTTTC.

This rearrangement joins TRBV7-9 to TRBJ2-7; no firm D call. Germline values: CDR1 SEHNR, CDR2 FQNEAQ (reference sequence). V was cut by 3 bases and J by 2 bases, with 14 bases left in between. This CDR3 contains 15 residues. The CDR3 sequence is CASSFPGSPAYEQYF. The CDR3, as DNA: TGTGCCAGCAGCTTTCCCGGGTCCCCCGCCTACGAGCAGTACTTC.

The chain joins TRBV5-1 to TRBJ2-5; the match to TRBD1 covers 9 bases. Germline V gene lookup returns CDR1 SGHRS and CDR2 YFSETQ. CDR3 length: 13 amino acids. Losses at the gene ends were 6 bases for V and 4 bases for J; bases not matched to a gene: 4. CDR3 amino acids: CASTQTGGETQYF. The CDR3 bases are TGCGCCAGCACCCAGACAGGGGGAGAGACCCAGTACTTC.

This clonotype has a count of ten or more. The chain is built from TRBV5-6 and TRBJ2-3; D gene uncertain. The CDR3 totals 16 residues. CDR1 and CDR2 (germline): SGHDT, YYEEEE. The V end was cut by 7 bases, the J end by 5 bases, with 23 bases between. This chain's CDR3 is CASSPLGKNPRDTQYF. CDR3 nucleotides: TGTGCCAGCTCCCCCCTGGGAAAGAACCCACGAGATACGCAGTATTTT.

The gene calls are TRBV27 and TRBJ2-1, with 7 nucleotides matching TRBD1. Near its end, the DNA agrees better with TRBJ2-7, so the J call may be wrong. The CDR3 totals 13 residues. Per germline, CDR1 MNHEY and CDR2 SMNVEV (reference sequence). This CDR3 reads CASSPGGPYEQYF. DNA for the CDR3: TGTGCCAGCAGCCCAGGGGGTCCGTACGAGCAGTACTTC.

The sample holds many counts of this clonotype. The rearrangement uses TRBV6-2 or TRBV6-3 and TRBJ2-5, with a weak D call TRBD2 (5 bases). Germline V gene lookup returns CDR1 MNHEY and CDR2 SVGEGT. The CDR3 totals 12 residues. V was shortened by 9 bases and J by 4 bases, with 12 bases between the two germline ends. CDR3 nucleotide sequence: TGTGCCAGTAGCGAAACCCCAGAGACCCAGTACTTC. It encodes CASSETPETQYF.

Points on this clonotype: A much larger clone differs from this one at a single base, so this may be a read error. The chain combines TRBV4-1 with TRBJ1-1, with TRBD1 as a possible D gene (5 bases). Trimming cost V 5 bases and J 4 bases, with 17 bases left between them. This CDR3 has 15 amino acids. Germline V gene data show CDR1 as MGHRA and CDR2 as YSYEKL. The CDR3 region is CASSGPGPKSTEAFF. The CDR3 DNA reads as TGCGCCAGCAGCGGTCCGGGACCCAAGAGCACTGAAGCTTTCTTT.

CDR3 nucleotide sequence: TGCAGCGTGACTGGACAGGGAATCTACGAGCAGTACTTC. Protein product: CSVTGQGIYEQYF. The gene calls are TRBV29-1 and TRBJ2-7; 8 nucleotides align to TRBD1. Germline CDR1 and CDR2: SQVTM and ANQGSEA. V lost 6 bases and J lost 3; bases outside the gene matches: 7. This CDR3 is 13 amino acids long.

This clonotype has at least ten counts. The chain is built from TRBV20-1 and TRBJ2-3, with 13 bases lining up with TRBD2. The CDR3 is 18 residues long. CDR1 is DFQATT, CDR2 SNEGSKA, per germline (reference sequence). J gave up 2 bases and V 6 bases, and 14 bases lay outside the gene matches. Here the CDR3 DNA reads TGCAGTGCCCCCCCCGGCCTCGGACTAGCGGGGGTCACAGATACGCAGTATTTT. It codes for CSAPPGLGLAGVTDTQYF.

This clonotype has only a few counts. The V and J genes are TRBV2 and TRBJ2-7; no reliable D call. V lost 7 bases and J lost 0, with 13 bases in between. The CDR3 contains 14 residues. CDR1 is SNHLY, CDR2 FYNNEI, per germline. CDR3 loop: CASKIRVNSYEQYF. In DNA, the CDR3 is TGTGCCAGCAAAATCCGGGTAAACTCCTACGAGCAGTACTTC.